These 9 T cell receptor beta chains share one sample of origin, sequenced in a study of blood T cell repertoires in COVID-19. Clones were sequenced by immunoSEQ multiplex PCR, and TCRdb holds only the in-frame ones, with some missing. The sample contains about 240,000 clones, around 85% of which appear only once. The sample was peripheral blood. The receptors come from a man aged 50 to 59 with COVID-19, enrolled during active disease.

This clone has just one count. The rearrangement links TRBV9 to TRBJ2-1; TRBD1 might be the D (5 bases). V shed 7 bases and J shed 5 bases, with 19 bases lying between them. The CDR3 sequence is 15 residues long. The germline V gene has CDR1 SGDLS and CDR2 YYNGEE. The CDR3 protein is CASGVGRQRNNEQFF. CDR3 in DNA: TGTGCCAGCGGGGTTGGTAGACAGAGAAACAATGAGCAGTTCTTC.

The chain recombines TRBV3-1 (or the pseudogene TRBV3-2) with TRBJ2-2, with D maybe TRBD2 (6 bases). Between the trimmed V and J ends, which lost 7 bases and 3 bases, there was a span of 15 bases. The CDR3 runs to 15 residues. Germline V CDR1 and CDR2: LGHDT, YNNKEL (reference sequence). The CDR3, as DNA: TGTGCCAGCAAATCCTTTTGGGGGGACACCGGGGAGCTGTTTTTT. Amino acids: CASKSFWGDTGELFF.

This chain uses TRBV2 with TRBJ2-1; TRBD1 agrees at 8 bases. The CDR3 covers 13 residues. V was pared by 6 bases and J by 8 bases, with 6 bases of the junction left unmatched. From germline, CDR1 is SNHLY and CDR2 FYNNEI. CDR3 coding DNA: TGTGCCAGCAGCGCGGACAGGGCGGATGAGCAGTTCTTC. Translating gives CASSADRADEQFF.

The chain combines TRBV7-2 with TRBJ1-4; 8 bases line up with TRBD1. The CDR3 spans 16 residues. Germline CDR1 is SGHTA and CDR2 is FQGNSA. Trimming removed 5 bases from V and 3 bases from J; junction bases left unmatched: 8. The CDR3 sequence is CASSARQGRANEKLFF. For the CDR3, the DNA is TGTGCCAGCAGCGCGCGACAGGGGCGGGCTAATGAAAAACTGTTTTTT.

CDR3 sequence reads: CASTGSRVGSSPLHF. CDR3 coding DNA: TGTGCCAGCACCGGGTCGAGGGTGGGGAGTTCACCCCTCCACTTT. The chain combines TRBV6-5 with TRBJ1-6; no firm D call. Germline V gives CDR1 MNHEY, CDR2 SVGAGI. The V end lost 7 bases, the J end lost 9 bases, and 19 bases lay between the germline ends. This CDR3 is 15 amino acids long.

The chain couples TRBV20-1 to TRBJ2-1; 7 nucleotides align to TRBD1. The CDR3 has 11 amino acids. Unmatched junction bases numbered 4, after V lost 6 bases and J lost 8 bases. CDR1 and CDR2 (germline): DFQATT, SNEGSKA (reference sequence). The CDR3 protein is CSAKTGDEQFF. CDR3 in DNA: TGCAGTGCAAAAACAGGGGATGAGCAGTTCTTC.

V is TRBV7-2 and J is TRBJ2-1; 9 bases are shared with TRBD2. Germline V gives CDR1 SGHTA, CDR2 FQGNSA. The CDR3 consists of 15 residues. J was trimmed by 4 bases and V by 3 bases; bases with no gene match: 4. This CDR3 reads CASSFSGGGYNEQFF. The CDR3 DNA follows: TGTGCCAGCAGCTTTAGCGGGGGTGGGTACAATGAGCAGTTCTTC.

The chain is built from TRBV5-6 and TRBJ2-5, with TRBD1 as a possible D gene (7 bases). This CDR3 is 16 amino acids long. Looked up from germline, CDR1 is SGHDT and CDR2 is YYEEEE. The germline V and J ends were trimmed by 2 bases and 4 bases, with 18 bases remaining between them. This chain's CDR3 is CASSLRRGQLGETQYF. DNA of the CDR3: TGTGCCAGCAGCTTAAGGAGGGGGCAGTTGGGAGAGACCCAGTACTTC.

The chain couples TRBV28 to TRBJ1-5, with a tentative D call TRBD1 (5 bases). CDR1 and CDR2 from the germline V gene are MDHEN and SYDVKM. Trimming took 7 bases from V and 0 from J, leaving 13 bases between them. The CDR3 spans 15 residues. The CDR3: CASMQTEYSNQPQHF. For the CDR3, the DNA is TGTGCCAGCATGCAGACAGAGTATAGCAATCAGCCCCAGCATTTT.